The clone carrying this T cell receptor (beta chain) was seen only once. The antigen is undetermined. The CDR3 runs to 13 residues. From germline, CDR1 is SGHVS and CDR2 FQNEAQ. V shed 0 bases and J shed 4 bases, with 6 bases lying between them. These data belong to a study of T cell responses to AZD1222 COVID-19 vaccine. Whole-study findings and limits: Only a handful of AZD1222 recipients, more than five in all, had baseline seropositivity. Donors, mostly white British, included more females; clonal diversity was possibly underestimated. Across spike, vaccine-associated CD4 TCRs were found, dominant at 160-218 and 743-854.

Profiled with immunoSEQ multiplex PCR; TCRdb holds only in-frame clones, not every one. The sample lists around 64,000 clones, 83% seen once, with 5.5% to 7% in the top ten. J is TRBJ1-1 and V is TRBV7-8, with D maybe TRBD1 (5 bases). The source is an adult who received the AZD1222 COVID-19 vaccine. The sample consisted of peripheral blood, taken 28 days after the second AZD1222 dose. CDR3 region: CASSLAGATEAFF. CDR3 sequence (DNA): TGTGCCAGCAGCTTAGCAGGGGCCACTGAAGCTTTCTTT. Drawing the rest from reference TRBV7-8 and TRBJ1-1, the complete variable domain is GAGVSQSPRYKVAKRGQDVALRCDPISGHVSLFWYQQALGQGPEFLTYFQNEAQLDKSGLPSDRFFAERPEGSVSTLKIQRTQQEDSAVYLCASSLAGATEAFFGQGTRLTVV.